The clone carrying this T cell receptor (beta chain) appeared many times. What it binds is not known. This record belongs to a study of early T cells in non-severe SARS-CoV-2 infection. About the research overall: Unsorted whole blood bulk RNA was sequenced, with unpaired chains.

Study-wide points: Sequences matched to VDJdb favored anti-spike CD8 responses, while private and CD4 specificities were missed.

The protocol attached unique molecular identifiers to individual cDNA molecules. MiXCR was run by TCRdb on the 5' RACE reads, yielding one entry per CDR3 protein. Of tens of thousands of distinct CDR3 sequences listed, around 9% are singletons. The V and J ends lost 2 bases and 7 bases, in that order; junction bases with no gene match: 9. The CDR3 length is 15 residues. The sample was whole blood. The TCR was taken from an adult who was a healthcare worker with PCR-confirmed SARS-CoV-2 infection or an uninfected control (not recorded which). The rearrangement joins TRBV12-3 or TRBV12-4 to TRBJ2-7, with TRBD2 matching over 9 bases. Written as DNA, the CDR3 is TGTGCCAGCAGTTTATCGAGCGGGAGGTGGCGGGAGCAGTACTTC. This sequence encodes CASSLSSGRWREQYF.